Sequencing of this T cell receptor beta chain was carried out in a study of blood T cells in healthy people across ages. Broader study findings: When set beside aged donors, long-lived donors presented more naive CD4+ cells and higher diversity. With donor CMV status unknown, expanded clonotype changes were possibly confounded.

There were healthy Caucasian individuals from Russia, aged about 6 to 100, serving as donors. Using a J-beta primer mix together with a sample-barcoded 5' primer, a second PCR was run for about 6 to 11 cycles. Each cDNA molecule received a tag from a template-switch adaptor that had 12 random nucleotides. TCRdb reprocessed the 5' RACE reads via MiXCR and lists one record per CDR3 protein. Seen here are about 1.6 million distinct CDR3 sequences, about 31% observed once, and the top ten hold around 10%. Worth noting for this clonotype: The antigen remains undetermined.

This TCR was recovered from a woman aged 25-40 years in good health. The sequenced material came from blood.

CDR3 nucleotides: TGCGCCAGCAGCTTGAGGACAGAGAACACTGAAGCTTTCTTT. Its translation is CASSLRTENTEAFF. The rearrangement links TRBV5-1 to TRBJ1-1, with a possible D match to TRBD1 (6 bases). This CDR3 is 14 amino acids long. V was cut by 1 base and J by 1 base, with 8 bases left in between. From germline, CDR1 is SGHRS and CDR2 YFSETQ.